This passage covers 14 T cell receptor beta chains from one sample sequenced in a study of CXCR3-negative and CXCR3-positive naive CD8 T cells. Whole-study results and caveats: Compared with CXCR3-negative naive cells, CXCR3-positive naive cells showed more hydrophobic TRB CDR3s.

All TRB cDNA libraries came from 5' RACE performed with UMI labels. With the 5' RACE reads reprocessed, TCRdb shows one record per CDR3 protein and no DNA. Across 49,000 or so distinct CDR3 sequences, the top ten clones capture 0.56% of the sample. Antigen specificity for these receptors is unknown. Sample: naive CXCR3+ CD8+ T cells from blood. Described subset: CD45RO-CCR7+CD27+CD95- naive CD8+ T cells expressing CXCR3 (TNR3+). The receptor set was obtained from a human donor in good health. Some clones in this sample may be carry-over from other donors' samples.

The CDR3 loop reads CATSFLPLGVHQETQYF. V and J are TRBV15 and TRBJ2-5; TCRdb gives TRBD2 as the D gene, but with no DNA this cannot be confirmed. CDR3 length equals 17 residues. Per germline, CDR1 LNHNV and CDR2 YYDKDF (reference sequence).

V and J are TRBV12-3 or TRBV12-4 and TRBJ2-3; no DNA is available, so the TRBD1 call from TCRdb remains unchecked. This CDR3 comprises 17 residues. This chain's CDR3 is CASSRQGYGAGTDTQYF.

CDR3 in amino acids: CSARTGQSTDTQYF. The rearrangement uses TRBV20-1 and TRBJ2-3; TCRdb's D call of TRBD1 is untestable without DNA. This CDR3 spans 14 amino acids. The germline V gene has CDR1 DFQATT and CDR2 SNEGSKA (reference sequence).

This rearrangement joins TRBV12-3 or TRBV12-4 to TRBJ2-7; TCRdb names TRBD1, which stays unverified in the absence of DNA. This CDR3 region has 15 residues. The CDR3 loop is CASPLDTPNEGEQYF.

The rearrangement joins TRBV6-2 or TRBV6-3 to TRBJ2-7. This CDR3 is built from 12 residues. Germline V CDR1 and CDR2: MNHEY, SVGEGT. The CDR3 sequence is CASSSTAYEQYF.

The V call is TRBV29-1, the J call TRBJ2-1; the TCRdb call, TRBD2, lacks DNA for checking. The CDR3 runs to 12 residues. CDR1 is SQVTM and CDR2 is ANQGSEA in the germline V gene. The CDR3 sequence: CSVELPVNEQFF.

The rearrangement links TRBV4-1 to TRBJ2-7; as DNA is missing, the TRBD2 call by TCRdb cannot be tested. The CDR3 contains 15 residues. Germline assignment: CDR1 MGHRA and CDR2 YSYEKL. This chain's CDR3 is CASSSTSGGAYEQYF.

The chain carries TRBV9 and TRBJ2-7; TCRdb designates TRBD1, a call that cannot be tested without DNA. Germline V lookup: CDR1 SGDLS, CDR2 YYNGEE. The CDR3 runs to 15 residues. CDR3 region: CASSETGSWSYEQYF.

The chain uses TRBV6-6 and TRBJ2-2. This CDR3 region has 12 residues. Germline V gene data show CDR1 as MNHNY and CDR2 as SVGAGI (reference sequence). The CDR3 loop is CAGLYGTGELFF.

The chain couples TRBV7-9 to TRBJ2-7; the D call from TCRdb, TRBD2, cannot be confirmed without DNA. There are 14 residues in the CDR3. The V gene's germline CDR1 is SEHNR and CDR2 FQNEAQ (reference sequence). This CDR3 is CASSLELREAEQYF.

The chain is built from TRBV6-2 or TRBV6-3 and TRBJ2-1; the TCRdb D gene call, TRBD2, has no DNA to confirm it. This CDR3 is built from 15 residues. Germline CDR1 reads MNHEY; CDR2 reads SVGEGT. The CDR3 region is CASSSTSGVYNEQFF.

V gene TRBV29-1 combines with J gene TRBJ2-7. This CDR3 spans 13 amino acids. Germline V gene data show CDR1 as SQVTM and CDR2 as ANQGSEA. This CDR3 is CSVRTERSYEQYF.

The gene calls are TRBV12-3 or TRBV12-4 and TRBJ2-7; the D call from TCRdb, TRBD1, cannot be confirmed without DNA. The CDR3 consists of 16 residues. CDR3 sequence reads: CASSKERGARPYEQYF.

The chain joins TRBV20-1 to TRBJ2-5; TCRdb's D call of TRBD2 is untestable without DNA. CDR1 is DFQATT and CDR2 is SNEGSKA in the germline V gene (reference sequence). The CDR3 covers 14 residues. The CDR3 is CSARGTSGEETQYF.